This T cell receptor (beta chain) emerged from a study of T cell responses to AZD1222 COVID-19 vaccine. The study's findings and limits: Spike was spanned by vaccine-associated CD4 TCRs, with dominance at 160-218 and 743-854. Repertoires were obtained only post-peak T cell response.

Assay used: immunoSEQ multiplex PCR; TCRdb lists only in-frame clones, some missing. The data contain around 160,000 clones, roughly 86% of them seen just once; the ten biggest clones take up less than 6.5%. On this clone: Antigen specificity is unknown. The junction and the germline gene differ at one end; a read error may be behind it.

Sequencing was performed on peripheral blood, taken on day 0 of AZD1222 vaccination. The receptor comes from an adult in good health.

CDR3 sequence (DNA): TGTACCAGCAGCTCTTACGGGACTAGACGATTGAATGAGCAGTTCTTC. Translating it yields CTSSSYGTRRLNEQFF. The rearrangement links TRBV7-3 to TRBJ2-1; TRBD2 matches at 8 bases. Germline V gene lookup returns CDR1 SGHTA and CDR2 FQGTGA. The CDR3 totals 16 residues.